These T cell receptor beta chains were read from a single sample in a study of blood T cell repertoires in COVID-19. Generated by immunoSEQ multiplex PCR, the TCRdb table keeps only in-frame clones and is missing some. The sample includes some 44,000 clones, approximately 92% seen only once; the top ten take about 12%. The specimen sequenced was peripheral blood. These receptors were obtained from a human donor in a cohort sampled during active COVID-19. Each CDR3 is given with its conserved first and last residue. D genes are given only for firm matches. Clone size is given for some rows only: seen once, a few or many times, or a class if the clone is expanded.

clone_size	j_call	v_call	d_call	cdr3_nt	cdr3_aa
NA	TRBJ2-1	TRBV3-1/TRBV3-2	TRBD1	TGTGCCAGCAGCCACAGACAGGGCCGCCACAATGAGCAGTTCTTC	CASSHRQGRHNEQFF
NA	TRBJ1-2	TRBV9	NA	TGTGCCAGCAGCGTAGCCACCGGGACAACCTATGGCTACACCTTC	CASSVATGTTYGYTF
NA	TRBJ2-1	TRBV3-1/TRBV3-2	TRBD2	TGTGCCAGCAGCGACCCGGGACTAGCGGGAGGAAGCAATGAGCAGTTCTTC	CASSDPGLAGGSNEQFF
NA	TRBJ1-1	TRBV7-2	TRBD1	TGTGCCAGCAGCCTACTCCTGACAGGGCCCTTCTTT	CASSLLLTGPFF
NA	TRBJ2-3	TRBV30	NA	TGTGCCTGGAGTGTAGGGGGTACCCTTGTCGCCGATACGCAGTATTTT	CAWSVGGTLVADTQYF
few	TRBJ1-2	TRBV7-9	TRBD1	TGTGCCAGCAGCTTGACAGGGATCTATGGCTACACCTTC	CASSLTGIYGYTF
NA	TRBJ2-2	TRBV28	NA	TGTGCCAGCAGTCCCCGGGCGGGATTCGTGAACACCGGGGAGCTGTTTTTT	CASSPRAGFVNTGELFF
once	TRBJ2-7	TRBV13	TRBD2	TGTGCCAGCAGCTCCACTAGCGGAGGAGGGGGGAAGTACTTC	CASSSTSGGGGKYF
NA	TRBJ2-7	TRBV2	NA	TGTGCCAGCATCTTGGACAGCTTCTACGAGCAGTACTTC	CASILDSFYEQYF
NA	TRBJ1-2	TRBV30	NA	TGTGCCTGGAGTGTAGGCGGGAGATTTAACTATGGCTACACCTTC	CAWSVGGRFNYGYTF
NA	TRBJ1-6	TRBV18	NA	TGTGCCAGCTCACCAGGGGGGAATAATTCACCCCTCCACTTT	CASSPGGNNSPLHF
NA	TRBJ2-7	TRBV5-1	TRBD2	TGCGCCAGCAGCTTGTCGGGGGGGCGGCGAGAGCAGTACTTC	CASSLSGGRREQYF
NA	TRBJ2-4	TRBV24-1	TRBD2	TGTGCCACCCCGTCGGGGCGGGGGGTTGGCAAAAACATTCAGTACTTC	CATPSGRGVGKNIQYF
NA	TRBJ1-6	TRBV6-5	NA	TGTGCCAGCAACGTCGGTGGGGCGGATTCACCCCTCCACTTT	CASNVGGADSPLHF
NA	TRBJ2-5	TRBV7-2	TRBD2	TGTGCCAGCAGCTCGGGACTAGCTCGGGAGACCCAGTACTTC	CASSSGLARETQYF
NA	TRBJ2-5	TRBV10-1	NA	TGCGCCAGCAGTGTTCAGCGAGGGAAGACCCAGTACTTC	CASSVQRGKTQYF
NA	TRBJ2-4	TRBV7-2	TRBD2	TGTGCCAGCAGCTTATTCCGGACTAGCGGGAGGGCGCAAAACATTCAGTACTTC	CASSLFRTSGRAQNIQYF
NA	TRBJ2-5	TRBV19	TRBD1	TGTGCCAGTAGTAGGGACAGGGGGACAGGGGGAGAGACCCAGTACTTC	CASSRDRGTGGETQYF